This T cell receptor (beta chain) was profiled in a study of T cell repertoires in cytomegalovirus infection. For the study at large: Public TCR beta signatures were indicative of both CMV infection and a matching HLA type. General observations from the study: Using cumulative public TCR beta family frequency, the authors identified those who carried CMV together with the relevant HLA. The ex vivo response showed dominance by HLA-C-restricted CMV-specific TCR beta clonotypes.

This clonotype was seen only a few times. Its cognate antigen is unknown. TCRdb processed the reads anew with MiXCR; each CDR3 protein has one entry. Found here are about 450,000 distinct CDR3 sequences, approximately 31% of them singletons; the top ten hold about 13%. CDR1 and CDR2 (germline): MDHEN, SYDVKM. This CDR3 contains 15 residues. Germline trimming cut 2 bases from V and 1 base from J; bases unmatched to any gene: 3. Input material: PBMCs. This chain links TRBV28 with TRBJ1-1; 8 nucleotides align to TRBD1. The receptor was isolated from a human donor in good health (CMV status not recorded). Some clones in this sample may be carry-over from other donors' samples. The CDR3: CASSLRGQANTEAFF. CDR3 nucleotide sequence: TGTGCCAGCAGTTTAAGGGGACAGGCGAACACTGAAGCTTTCTTT.